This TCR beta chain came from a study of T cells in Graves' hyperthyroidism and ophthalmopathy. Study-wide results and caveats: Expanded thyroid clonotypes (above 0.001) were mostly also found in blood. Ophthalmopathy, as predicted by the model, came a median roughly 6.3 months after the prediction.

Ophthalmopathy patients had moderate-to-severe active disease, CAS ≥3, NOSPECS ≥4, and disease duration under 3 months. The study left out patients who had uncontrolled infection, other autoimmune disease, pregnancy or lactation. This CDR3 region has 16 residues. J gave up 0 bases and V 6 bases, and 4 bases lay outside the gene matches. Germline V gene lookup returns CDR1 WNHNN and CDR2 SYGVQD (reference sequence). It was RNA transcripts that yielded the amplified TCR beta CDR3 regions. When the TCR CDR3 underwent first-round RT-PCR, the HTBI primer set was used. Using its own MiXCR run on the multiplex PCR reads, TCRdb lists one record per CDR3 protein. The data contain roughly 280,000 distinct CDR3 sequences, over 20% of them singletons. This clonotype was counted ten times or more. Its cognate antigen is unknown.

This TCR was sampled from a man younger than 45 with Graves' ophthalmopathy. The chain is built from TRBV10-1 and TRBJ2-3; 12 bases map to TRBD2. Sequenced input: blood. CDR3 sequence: CASSDGLAGSTDTQYF. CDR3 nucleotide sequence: TGCGCCAGCAGCGATGGACTAGCGGGGAGCACAGATACGCAGTATTTT.